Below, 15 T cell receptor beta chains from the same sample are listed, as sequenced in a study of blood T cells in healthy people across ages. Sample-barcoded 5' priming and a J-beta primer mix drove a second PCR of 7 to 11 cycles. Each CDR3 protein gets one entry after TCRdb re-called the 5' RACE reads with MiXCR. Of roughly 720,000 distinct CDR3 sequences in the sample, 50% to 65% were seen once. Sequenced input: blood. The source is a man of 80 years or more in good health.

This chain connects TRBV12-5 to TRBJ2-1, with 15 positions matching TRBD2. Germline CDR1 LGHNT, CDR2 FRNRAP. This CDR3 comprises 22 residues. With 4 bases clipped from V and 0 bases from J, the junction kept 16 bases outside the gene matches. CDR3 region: CASGSMYRGGLAGGGSYNEQFF. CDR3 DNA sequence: TGTGCTAGTGGTTCGATGTACCGTGGGGGACTAGCGGGAGGCGGCTCCTACAATGAGCAGTTCTTC.

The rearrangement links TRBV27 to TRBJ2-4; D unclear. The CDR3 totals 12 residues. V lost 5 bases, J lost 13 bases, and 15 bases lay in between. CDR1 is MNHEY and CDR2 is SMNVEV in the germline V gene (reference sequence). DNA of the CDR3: TGTGCCAGCAGTCAAAGGTATGGAGAGCAGTACTTC. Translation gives CASSQRYGEQYF.

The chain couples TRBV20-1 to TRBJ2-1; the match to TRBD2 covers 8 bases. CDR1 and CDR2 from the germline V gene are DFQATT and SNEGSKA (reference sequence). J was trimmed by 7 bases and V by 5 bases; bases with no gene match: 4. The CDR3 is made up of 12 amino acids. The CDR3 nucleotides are TGCAGTGCTTGGACTAGCATGAATGAGCAGTTCTTC. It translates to CSAWTSMNEQFF.

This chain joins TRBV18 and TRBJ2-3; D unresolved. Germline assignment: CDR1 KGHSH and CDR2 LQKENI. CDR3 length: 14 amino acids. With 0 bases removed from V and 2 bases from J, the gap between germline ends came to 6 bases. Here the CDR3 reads CASSPPLVTDTQYF. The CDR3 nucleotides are TGTGCCAGCTCACCACCCTTGGTCACAGATACGCAGTATTTT.

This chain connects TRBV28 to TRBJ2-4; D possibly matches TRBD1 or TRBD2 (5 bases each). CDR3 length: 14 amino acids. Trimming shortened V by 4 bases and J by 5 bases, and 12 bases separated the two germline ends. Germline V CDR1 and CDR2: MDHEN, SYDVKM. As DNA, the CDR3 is TGTGCCAGCAGTTCCCCCGGGGCCCAAAACATTCAGTACTTC. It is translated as CASSSPGAQNIQYF.

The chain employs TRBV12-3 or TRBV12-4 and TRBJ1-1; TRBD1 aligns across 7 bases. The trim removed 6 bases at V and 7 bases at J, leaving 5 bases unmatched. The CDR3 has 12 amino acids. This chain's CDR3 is CASSRDRFEAFF. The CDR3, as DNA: TGTGCCAGCAGCCGGGACAGATTTGAAGCTTTCTTT.

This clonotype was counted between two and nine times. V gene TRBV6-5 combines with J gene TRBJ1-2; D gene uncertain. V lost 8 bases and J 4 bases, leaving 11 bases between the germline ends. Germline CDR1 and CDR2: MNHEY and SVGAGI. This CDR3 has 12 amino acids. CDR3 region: CASYETTYGYTF. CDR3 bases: TGTGCCAGCTATGAGACCACCTATGGCTACACCTTC.

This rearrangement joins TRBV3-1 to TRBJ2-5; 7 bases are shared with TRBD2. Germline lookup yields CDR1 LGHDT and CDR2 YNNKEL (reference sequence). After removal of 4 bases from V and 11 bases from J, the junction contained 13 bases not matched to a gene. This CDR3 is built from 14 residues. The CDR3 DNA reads TGTGCCAGCAGCCTACGACCGTCGGCGGGGGAGCAGTACTTC. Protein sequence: CASSLRPSAGEQYF.

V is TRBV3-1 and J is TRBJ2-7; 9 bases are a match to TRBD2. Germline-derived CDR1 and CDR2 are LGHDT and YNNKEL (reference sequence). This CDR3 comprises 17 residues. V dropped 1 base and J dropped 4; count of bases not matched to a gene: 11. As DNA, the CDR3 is TGTGCCAGCAGCCAAGGACCCGGGACTAGCAGACTATACGAGCAGTACTTC. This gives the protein CASSQGPGTSRLYEQYF.

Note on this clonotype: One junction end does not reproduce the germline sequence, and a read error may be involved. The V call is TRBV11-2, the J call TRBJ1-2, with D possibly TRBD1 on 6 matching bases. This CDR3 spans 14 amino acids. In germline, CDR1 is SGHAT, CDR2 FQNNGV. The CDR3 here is CAGSLGGGPGGYTF. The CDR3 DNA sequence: TGTGCCGGCAGCTTAGGAGGGGGGCCGGGGGGCTACACCTTC. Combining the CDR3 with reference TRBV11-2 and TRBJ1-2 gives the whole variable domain EAGVAQSPRYKIIEKRQSVAFWCNPISGHATLYWYQQILGQGPKLLIQFQNNGVVDDSQLPKDRFSAERLKGVDSTLKIQPAKLEDSAVYLCAGSLGGGPGGYTFGSGTRLTVV.

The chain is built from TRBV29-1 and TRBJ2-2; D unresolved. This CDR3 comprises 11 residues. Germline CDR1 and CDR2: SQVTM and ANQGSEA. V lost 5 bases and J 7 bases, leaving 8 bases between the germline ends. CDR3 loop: CSVTLHGELFF. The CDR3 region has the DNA TGCAGCGTTACCCTCCACGGGGAGCTGTTTTTT.

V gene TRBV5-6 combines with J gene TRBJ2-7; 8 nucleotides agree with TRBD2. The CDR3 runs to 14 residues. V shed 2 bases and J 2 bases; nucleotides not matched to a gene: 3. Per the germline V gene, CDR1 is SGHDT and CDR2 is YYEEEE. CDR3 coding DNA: TGTGCCAGCAGCTTCGGGGGGGGAACCTACGAGCAGTACTTC. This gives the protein CASSFGGGTYEQYF.

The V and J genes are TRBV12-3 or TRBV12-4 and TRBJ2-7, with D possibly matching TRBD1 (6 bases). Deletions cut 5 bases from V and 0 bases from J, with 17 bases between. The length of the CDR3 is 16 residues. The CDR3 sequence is CASSPLTGKGSYEQYF. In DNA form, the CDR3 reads TGTGCCAGCAGTCCGCTAACAGGGAAGGGCTCCTACGAGCAGTACTTC.

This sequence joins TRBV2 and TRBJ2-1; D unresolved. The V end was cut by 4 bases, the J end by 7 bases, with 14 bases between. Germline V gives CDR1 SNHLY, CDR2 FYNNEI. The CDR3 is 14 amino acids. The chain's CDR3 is CASSGVGKRNEQFF. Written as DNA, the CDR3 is TGTGCCAGCAGTGGTGTAGGGAAACGGAATGAGCAGTTCTTC.

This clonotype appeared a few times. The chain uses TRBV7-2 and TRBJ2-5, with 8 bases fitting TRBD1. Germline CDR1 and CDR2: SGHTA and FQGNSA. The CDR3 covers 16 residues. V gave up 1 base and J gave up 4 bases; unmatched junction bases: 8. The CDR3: CASSLVPQGAGETQYF. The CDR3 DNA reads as TGTGCCAGCAGCTTAGTTCCCCAGGGGGCCGGAGAGACCCAGTACTTC.